The clone carrying this T cell receptor (beta chain) was observed a single time. Antigen: not known. This sample stems from a study of post-analysis software for immune sequencing data. In the study overall: Relapsing-remitting, secondary progressive and progressive-relapsing forms made up the multiple sclerosis disease courses.

TCR beta cDNA libraries had unique molecular identifiers. When about 1 to 11 million T cells were used, they gave about 490,000 cDNA molecules. From the PCR reads, TCRdb called clonotypes with MiXCR, one entry per CDR3 protein. The profile shows some 450,000 distinct CDR3 sequences, under 55% of them singletons. Study findings and constraints: Among multiple sclerosis patients, normalized Chao1 diversity was significantly below that of controls. With F measure, samples from one preparation batch clustered together strongly.

Source material: blood. The TCR sequence derives from a girl aged 5 to 17 with multiple sclerosis.

The CDR3 region is CASSLPGQTYNEQFF. DNA for the CDR3: TGTGCCAGCAGTTTGCCGGGACAGACGTATAATGAGCAGTTCTTC. This chain uses TRBV28 with TRBJ2-1; 7 positions agree with TRBD1. Germline V gene lookup returns CDR1 MDHEN and CDR2 SYDVKM. V dropped 3 bases and J dropped 7; count of bases not matched to a gene: 9. The CDR3 spans 15 residues. Full variable domain (rest looked up from reference TRBV28 and TRBJ2-1): DVKVTQSSRYLVKRTGEKVFLECVQDMDHENMFWYRQDPGLGLRLIYFSYDVKMKEKGDIPEGYSVSREKKERFSLILESASTNQTSMYLCASSLPGQTYNEQFFGPGTRLTVL.